This T cell receptor beta chain was documented in a study of shared clonotypes between healthy human individuals. The CDR3 loop spans 13 amino acids. From germline, CDR1 is MGHDK and CDR2 SYGVNS. The V and J ends lost 5 bases and 3 bases respectively, with 11 bases between them. Original analysis: Junction-only sequences without quality scores came from ImmunoSEQ, so filtering differed. Data came from immunoSEQ multiplex PCR; TCRdb stores just in-frame clones and leaves some out. Clone size and the V and J calls come from that table; the DNA yielded D and trimming. The repertoire holds some 2,100,000 clones, with 93% as singletons. CD45RO-negative, CCR7-positively selected cells formed the naive CD8 fraction, excluding terminally differentiated effector memory CD45RA+ cells.

The source material was naive CD8+ T cells from PBMCs. The chain is built from TRBV25-1 and TRBJ2-7; perhaps TRBD2 as D (6 bases). The sequence derives from a man aged 18 to 29 in good health. Some clones in this sample may be carry-over from other donors' samples. CDR3 bases: TGTGCCAGCAGTTCCCGGGGGAGCTACGAGCAGTACTTC. Its protein is CASSSRGSYEQYF.